This T cell receptor beta chain originates from a study of cytomegalovirus exposure and HLA in healthy donors. Assay used: immunoSEQ multiplex PCR; TCRdb lists only in-frame clones, some missing. The sample contains over 100,000 clones, 85% to 90% of which appear only once. This CDR3 is built from 14 residues. The ends were cut back, 4 bases at V and 3 bases at J, with 10 bases in the middle. Study-wide results and limits: Reported results showed that the classifier diagnosed cytomegalovirus status with high specificity and sensitivity. According to a subsequent analysis, TCR clusters from the first cohort were inclined to appear together in the 120 or so validation repertoires.

A roughly 120-subject validation cohort, separate from the approximately 610-subject first cohort, supplied the donors. This clone came up a few times. Antigen: not known. This sequence was found in a woman aged 18-29 years in good health and CMV-seronegative. The genes are TRBV23-1 and TRBJ1-5; a weak D match, TRBD1 (5 bases). TRBV23-1 is an ORF for which the function is uncertain. The sequencing sample was made of PBMCs. CDR3 nucleotide sequence: TGCGCCAGCAGTCCTCCGACAGTCAATCAGCCCCAGCATTTT. It codes for CASSPPTVNQPQHF.